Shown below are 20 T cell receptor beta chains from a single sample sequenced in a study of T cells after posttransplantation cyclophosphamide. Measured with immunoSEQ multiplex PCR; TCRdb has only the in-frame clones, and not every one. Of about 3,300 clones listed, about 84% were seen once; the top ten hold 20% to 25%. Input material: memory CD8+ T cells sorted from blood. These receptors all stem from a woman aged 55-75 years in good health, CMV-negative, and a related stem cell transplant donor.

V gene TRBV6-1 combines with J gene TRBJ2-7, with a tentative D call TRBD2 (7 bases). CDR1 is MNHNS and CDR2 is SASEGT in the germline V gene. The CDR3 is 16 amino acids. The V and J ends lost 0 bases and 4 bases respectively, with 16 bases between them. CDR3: CASSEAPAGEGYEQYF. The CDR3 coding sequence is TGTGCCAGCAGTGAAGCCCCGGCAGGGGAGGGTTACGAGCAGTACTTC.

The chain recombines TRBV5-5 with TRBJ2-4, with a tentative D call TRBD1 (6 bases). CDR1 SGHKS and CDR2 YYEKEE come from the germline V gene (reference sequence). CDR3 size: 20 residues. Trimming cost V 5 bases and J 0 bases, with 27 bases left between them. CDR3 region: CASRYGGSTGQHLAKNIQYF. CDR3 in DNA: TGTGCCAGCAGATATGGGGGCTCCACAGGTCAACACCTAGCCAAAAACATTCAGTACTTC.

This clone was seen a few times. The CDR3 DNA sequence: TGTGCCAGCAGAAGCGGATCGAACACCGGGGAGCTGTTTTTT. Protein product: CASRSGSNTGELFF. V gene TRBV7-9 combines with J gene TRBJ2-2, with TRBD2 as a possible D gene (5 bases). The CDR3 has 14 residues. Trimming left V 6 bases short and J 0 bases short, with 8 bases between. The germline V gene has CDR1 SEHNR and CDR2 FQNEAQ (reference sequence).

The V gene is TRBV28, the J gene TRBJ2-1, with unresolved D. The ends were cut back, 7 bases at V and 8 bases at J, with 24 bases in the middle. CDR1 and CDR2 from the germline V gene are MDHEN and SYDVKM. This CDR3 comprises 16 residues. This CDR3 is CASTLDTAGNLHEQFF. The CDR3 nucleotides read TGTGCCAGCACCCTCGACACAGCCGGCAACCTCCATGAGCAGTTCTTC.

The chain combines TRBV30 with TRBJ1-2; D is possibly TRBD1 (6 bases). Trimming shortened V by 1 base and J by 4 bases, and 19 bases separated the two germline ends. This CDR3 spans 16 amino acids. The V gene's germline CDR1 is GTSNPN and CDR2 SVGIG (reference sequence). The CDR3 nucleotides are TGTGCCTGGAGTGGTGAGGCAGGGGCCTTTTCCTATGGCTACACCTTC. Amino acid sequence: CAWSGEAGAFSYGYTF.

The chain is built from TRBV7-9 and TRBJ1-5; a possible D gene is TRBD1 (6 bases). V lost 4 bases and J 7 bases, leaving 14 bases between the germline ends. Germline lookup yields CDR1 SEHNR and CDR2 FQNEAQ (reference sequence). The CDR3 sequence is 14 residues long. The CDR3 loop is CASSSFGGPQPQHF. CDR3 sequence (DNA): TGTGCCAGCAGCTCCTTTGGGGGCCCCCAGCCCCAGCATTTT.

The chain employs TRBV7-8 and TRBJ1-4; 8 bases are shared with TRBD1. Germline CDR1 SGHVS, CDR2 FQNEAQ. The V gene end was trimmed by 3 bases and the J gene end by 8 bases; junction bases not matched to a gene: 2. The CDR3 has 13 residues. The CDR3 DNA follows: TGTGCCAGCAGCTTCAGGGGGCGGGAAAAACTGTTTTTT. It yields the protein CASSFRGREKLFF.

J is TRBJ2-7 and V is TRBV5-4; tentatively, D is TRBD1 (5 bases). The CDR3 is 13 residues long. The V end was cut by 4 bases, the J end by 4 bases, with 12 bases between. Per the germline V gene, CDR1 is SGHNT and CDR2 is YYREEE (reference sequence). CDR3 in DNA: TGTGCCAGCAGCGACAGTTTAGAATACGAGCAGTACGTC. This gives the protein CASSDSLEYEQYV.

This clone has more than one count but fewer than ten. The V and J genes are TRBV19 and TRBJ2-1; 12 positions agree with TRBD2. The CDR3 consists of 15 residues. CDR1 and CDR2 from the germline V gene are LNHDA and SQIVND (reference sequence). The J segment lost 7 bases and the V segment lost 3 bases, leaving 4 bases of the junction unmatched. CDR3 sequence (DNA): TGTGCCAGTAGTATGACTAGCGGGAGCCTGAATGAGCAGTTCTTC. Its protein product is CASSMTSGSLNEQFF.

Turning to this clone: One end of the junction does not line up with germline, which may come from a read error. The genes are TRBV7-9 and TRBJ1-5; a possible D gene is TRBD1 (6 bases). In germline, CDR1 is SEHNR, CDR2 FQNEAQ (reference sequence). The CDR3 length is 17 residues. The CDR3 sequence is CASSQDLRGGPNQPQHF. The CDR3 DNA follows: TGCGCCAGCAGCCAAGATCTGAGGGGGGGGCCCAATCAGCCCCAGCATTTT.

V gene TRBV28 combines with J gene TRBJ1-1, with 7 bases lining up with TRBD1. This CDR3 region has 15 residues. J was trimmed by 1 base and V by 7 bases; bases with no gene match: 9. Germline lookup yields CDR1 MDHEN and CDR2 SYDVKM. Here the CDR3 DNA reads TGTGCCAGCACTTTGACAGGGATGCCGAACACTGAAGCTTTCTTT. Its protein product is CASTLTGMPNTEAFF.

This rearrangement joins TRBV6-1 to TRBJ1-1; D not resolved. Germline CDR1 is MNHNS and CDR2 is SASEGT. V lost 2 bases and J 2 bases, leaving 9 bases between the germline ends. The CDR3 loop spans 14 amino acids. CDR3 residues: CASSEMGVNTEAFF. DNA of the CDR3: TGTGCCAGCAGTGAAATGGGAGTCAACACTGAAGCTTTCTTT.

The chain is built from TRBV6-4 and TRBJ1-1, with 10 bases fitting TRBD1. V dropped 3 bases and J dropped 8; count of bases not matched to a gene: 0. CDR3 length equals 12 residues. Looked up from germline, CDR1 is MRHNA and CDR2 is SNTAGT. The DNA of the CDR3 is TGTGCCAGCAGTGAGACAGGGGGCGAAGCTTTCTTT. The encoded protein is CASSETGGEAFF.

The CDR3 coding sequence is TGTGCCAGCAGTGAGCAGGGGCGACGCTCCTACGAGCAGTACGTC. Protein product: CASSEQGRRSYEQYV. This chain joins TRBV28 and TRBJ2-7, with D possibly being TRBD1 (6 bases). Germline-derived CDR1 and CDR2 are MDHEN and SYDVKM. V was trimmed by 5 bases and J by 0 bases, leaving 14 bases between them. This CDR3 comprises 15 residues.

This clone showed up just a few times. CDR3 coding DNA: TGCGCCAGCAGCCAAGTTTTCGGGCAGCCCCAGCATTTT. This translates into CASSQVFGQPQHF. The V call is TRBV4-1, the J call TRBJ1-5; no reliable D call. The CDR3 sequence is 13 residues long. Between the trimmed V and J ends, which lost 1 base and 7 bases, there was a span of 8 bases. Germline V lookup: CDR1 MGHRA, CDR2 YSYEKL.

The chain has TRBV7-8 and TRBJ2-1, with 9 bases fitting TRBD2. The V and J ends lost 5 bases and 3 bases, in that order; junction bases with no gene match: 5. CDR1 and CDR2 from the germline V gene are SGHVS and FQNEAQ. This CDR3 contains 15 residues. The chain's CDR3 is CASSTTSGVYNEQFF. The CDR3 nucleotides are TGTGCCAGCAGCACGACTAGCGGCGTCTACAATGAGCAGTTCTTC.

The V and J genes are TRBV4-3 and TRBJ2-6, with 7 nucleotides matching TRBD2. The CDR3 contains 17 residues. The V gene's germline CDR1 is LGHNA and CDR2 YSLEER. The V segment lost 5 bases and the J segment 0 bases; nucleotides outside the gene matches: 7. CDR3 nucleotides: TGCGCCAGCAGCACCGGGACTATGACCTCTGGGGCCAACGTCCTGACTTTC. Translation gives CASSTGTMTSGANVLTF.

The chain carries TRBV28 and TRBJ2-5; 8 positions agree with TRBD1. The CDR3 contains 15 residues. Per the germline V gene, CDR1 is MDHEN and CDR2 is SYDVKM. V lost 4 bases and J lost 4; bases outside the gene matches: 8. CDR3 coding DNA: TGTGCCAGCAGTTCCTCGGACAGGGTGGGAGAGACCCAGTACTTC. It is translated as CASSSSDRVGETQYF. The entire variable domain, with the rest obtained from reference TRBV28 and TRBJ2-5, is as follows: DVKVTQSSRYLVKRTGEKVFLECVQDMDHENMFWYRQDPGLGLRLIYFSYDVKMKEKGDIPEGYSVSREKKERFSLILESASTNQTSMYLCASSSSDRVGETQYFGPGTRLLVL.

The CDR3 is CASSRSDRGSEAFF. CDR3 in DNA: TGTGCCAGCAGCCGCTCGGACAGGGGAAGTGAAGCTTTCTTT. The rearrangement links TRBV4-2 to TRBJ1-1; 9 bases agree with TRBD1. Germline V gene lookup returns CDR1 LGHNA and CDR2 YNFKEQ. V lost 4 bases to trimming and J lost 7 bases; unmatched junction nucleotides: 7. This CDR3 comprises 14 residues.

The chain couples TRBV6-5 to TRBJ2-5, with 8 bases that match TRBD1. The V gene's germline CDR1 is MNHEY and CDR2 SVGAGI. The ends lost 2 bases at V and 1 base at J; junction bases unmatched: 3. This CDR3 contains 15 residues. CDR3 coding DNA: TGTGCCAGCAGTTACGCAGGGGGCCTCCAAGAGACCCAGTACTTC. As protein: CASSYAGGLQETQYF.